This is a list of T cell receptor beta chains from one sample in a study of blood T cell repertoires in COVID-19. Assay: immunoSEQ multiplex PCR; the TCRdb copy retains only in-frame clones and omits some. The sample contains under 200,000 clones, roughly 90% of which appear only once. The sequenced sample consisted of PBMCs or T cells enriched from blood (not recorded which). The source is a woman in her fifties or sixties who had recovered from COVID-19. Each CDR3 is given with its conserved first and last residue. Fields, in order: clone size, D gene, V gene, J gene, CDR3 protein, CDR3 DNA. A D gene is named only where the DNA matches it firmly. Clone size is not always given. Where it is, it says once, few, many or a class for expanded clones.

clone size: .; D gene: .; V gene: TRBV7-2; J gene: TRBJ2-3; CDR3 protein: CASSLEMRDRGYF; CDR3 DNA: TGTGCCAGCAGCTTAGAGATGAGGGATCGGGGGTATTTT
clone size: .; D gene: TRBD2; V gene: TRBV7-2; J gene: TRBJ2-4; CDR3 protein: CASSQGLAGGRDIQYF; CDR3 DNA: TGTGCCAGCAGCCAGGGACTAGCGGGGGGCCGGGACATTCAGTACTTC
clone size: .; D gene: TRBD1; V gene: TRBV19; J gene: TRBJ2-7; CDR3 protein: CASTTGDGYEQYF; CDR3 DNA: TGTGCCAGTACGACAGGGGACGGCTACGAGCAGTACTTC
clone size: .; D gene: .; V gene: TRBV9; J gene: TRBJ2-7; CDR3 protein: CASSVEGVSEQYF; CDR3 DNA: TGTGCCAGCAGCGTAGAGGGAGTCAGCGAGCAGTACTTC
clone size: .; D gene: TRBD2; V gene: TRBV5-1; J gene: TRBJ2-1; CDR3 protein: CASSLSGTYNEQFF; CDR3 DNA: TGCGCCAGCAGCTTAAGCGGGACCTACAATGAGCAGTTCTTC
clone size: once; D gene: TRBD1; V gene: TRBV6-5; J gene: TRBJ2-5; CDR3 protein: CASGEFRGETQYF; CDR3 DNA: TGTGCCAGCGGGGAATTCAGGGGGGAGACCCAGTACTTC
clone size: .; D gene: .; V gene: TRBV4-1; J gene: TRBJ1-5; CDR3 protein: CASSQGTGRINQPQHF; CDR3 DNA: TGCGCCAGCAGCCAAGGAACAGGGCGTATCAATCAGCCCCAGCATTTT
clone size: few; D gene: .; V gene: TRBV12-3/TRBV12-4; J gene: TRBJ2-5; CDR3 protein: CASSPSKARAQYF; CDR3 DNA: TGTGCCAGCAGCCCCTCCAAGGCGAGGGCCCAGTACTTC
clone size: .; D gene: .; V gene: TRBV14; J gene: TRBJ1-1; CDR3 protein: CASSSGGEAFF; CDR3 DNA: TGTGCCAGCTCTTCCGGGGGTGAAGCTTTCTTT
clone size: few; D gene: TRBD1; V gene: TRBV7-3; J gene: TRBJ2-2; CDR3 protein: CASSLGPPRQGSDGELFF; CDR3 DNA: TGTGCCAGCAGCTTAGGTCCCCCGAGACAGGGGTCGGACGGGGAGCTGTTTTTT
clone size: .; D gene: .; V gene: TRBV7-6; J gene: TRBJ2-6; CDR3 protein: CASSPTEAGANVLTF; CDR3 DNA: TGTGCCAGCAGTCCAACAGAAGCTGGGGCCAACGTCCTGACTTTC
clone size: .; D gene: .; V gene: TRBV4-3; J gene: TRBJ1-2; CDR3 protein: CASSPIGAYGYTF; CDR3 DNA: TGCGCCAGCAGCCCCATAGGGGCGTATGGCTACACCTTC
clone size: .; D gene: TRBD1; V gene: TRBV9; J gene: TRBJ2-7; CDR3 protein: CASSPSTGTEQYF; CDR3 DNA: TGTGCCAGCAGCCCCTCGACAGGGACCGAGCAGTACTTC
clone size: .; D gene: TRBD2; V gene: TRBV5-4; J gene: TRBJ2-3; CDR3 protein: CASSPGLAGTDTQYF; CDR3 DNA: TGTGCCAGCAGCCCCGGACTAGCGGGCACAGATACGCAGTATTTT
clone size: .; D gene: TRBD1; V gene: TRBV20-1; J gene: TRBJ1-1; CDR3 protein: CSAAPGGFAFF; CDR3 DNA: TGCAGTGCCGCCCCAGGGGGCTTTGCTTTCTTT
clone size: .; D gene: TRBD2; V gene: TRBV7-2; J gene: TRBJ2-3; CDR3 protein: CASSSGLGHTDTQYF; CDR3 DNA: TGTGCCAGCAGCTCGGGACTAGGGCACACAGATACGCAGTATTTT
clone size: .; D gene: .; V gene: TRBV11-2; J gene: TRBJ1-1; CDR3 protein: CASSWGGLTNTEAFF; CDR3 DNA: TGTGCCAGCAGCTGGGGGGGACTCACGAACACTGAAGCTTTCTTT
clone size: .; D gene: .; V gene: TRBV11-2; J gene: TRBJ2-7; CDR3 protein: CASSLERGYSYEQYF; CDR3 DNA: TGTGCCAGCAGCTTAGAGAGGGGGTACTCGTACGAGCAGTACTTC
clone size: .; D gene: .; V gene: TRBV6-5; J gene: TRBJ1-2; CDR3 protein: CASSRGQSQNYGYTF; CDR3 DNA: TGTGCCAGCAGCCGTGGACAGTCCCAGAACTATGGCTACACCTTC
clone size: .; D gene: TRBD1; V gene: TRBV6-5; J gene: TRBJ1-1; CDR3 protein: CASKRTGEMNTEAFF; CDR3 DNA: TGTGCCAGCAAAAGGACAGGAGAGATGAACACTGAAGCTTTCTTT
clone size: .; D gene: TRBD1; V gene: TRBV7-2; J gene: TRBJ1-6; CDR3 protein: CASSARQGVSSYNSPLHF; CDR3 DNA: TGTGCCAGCAGCGCCCGACAGGGGGTGAGCTCCTATAATTCACCCCTCCACTTT
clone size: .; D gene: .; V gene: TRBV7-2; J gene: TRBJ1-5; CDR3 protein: CASSLQGPNQPQHF; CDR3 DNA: TGTGCCAGCAGCCTTCAGGGGCCCAATCAGCCCCAGCATTTT
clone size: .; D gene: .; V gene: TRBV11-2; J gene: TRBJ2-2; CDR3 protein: CASSSTLDKYTGELFF; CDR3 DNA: TGTGCCAGCAGCTCTACCTTGGACAAATACACCGGGGAGCTGTTTTTT